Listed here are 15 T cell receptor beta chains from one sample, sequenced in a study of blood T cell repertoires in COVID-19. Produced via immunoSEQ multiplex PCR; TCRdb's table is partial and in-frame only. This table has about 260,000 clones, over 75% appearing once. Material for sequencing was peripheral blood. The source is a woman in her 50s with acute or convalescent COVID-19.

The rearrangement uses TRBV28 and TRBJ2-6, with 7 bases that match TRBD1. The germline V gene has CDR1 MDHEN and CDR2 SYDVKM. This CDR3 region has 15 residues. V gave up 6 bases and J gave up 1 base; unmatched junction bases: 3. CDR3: CASRLQGSGANVLTF. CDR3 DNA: TGTGCCAGCAGATTACAGGGGTCTGGGGCCAACGTCCTGACTTTC.

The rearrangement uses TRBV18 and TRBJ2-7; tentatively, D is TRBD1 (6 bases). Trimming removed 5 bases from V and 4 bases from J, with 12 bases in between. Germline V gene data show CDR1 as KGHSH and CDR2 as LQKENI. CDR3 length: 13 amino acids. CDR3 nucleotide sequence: TGTGCCAGCTCAAACCGGGACAATTACGAGCAGTACTTC. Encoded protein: CASSNRDNYEQYF.

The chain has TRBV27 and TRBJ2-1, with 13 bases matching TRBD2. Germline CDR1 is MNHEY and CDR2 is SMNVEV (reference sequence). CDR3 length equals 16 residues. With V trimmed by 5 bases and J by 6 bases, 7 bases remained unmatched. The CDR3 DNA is TGTGCCAGCAGTCCCCCCGGACTAGCGGGAGTCAATGAGCAGTTCTTC. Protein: CASSPPGLAGVNEQFF.

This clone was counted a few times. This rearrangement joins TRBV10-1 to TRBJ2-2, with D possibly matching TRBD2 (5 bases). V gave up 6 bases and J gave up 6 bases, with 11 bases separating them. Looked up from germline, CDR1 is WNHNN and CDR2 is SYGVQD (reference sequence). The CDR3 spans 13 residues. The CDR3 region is CASRRVSAGELFF. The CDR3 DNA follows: TGCGCCAGCAGGAGGGTCTCGGCCGGGGAGCTGTTTTTT.

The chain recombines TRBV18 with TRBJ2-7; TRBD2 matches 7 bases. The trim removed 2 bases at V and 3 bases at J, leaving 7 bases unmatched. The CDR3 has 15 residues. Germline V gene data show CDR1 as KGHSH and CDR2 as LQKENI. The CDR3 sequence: CASSPSGLGLYEQYF. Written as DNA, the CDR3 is TGTGCCAGCTCACCAAGTGGACTAGGTCTCTACGAGCAGTACTTC.

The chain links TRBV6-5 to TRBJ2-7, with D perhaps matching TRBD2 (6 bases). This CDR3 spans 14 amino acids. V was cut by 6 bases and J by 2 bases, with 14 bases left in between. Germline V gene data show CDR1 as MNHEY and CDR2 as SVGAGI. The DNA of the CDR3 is TGTGCCAGCAGCGGGAGTGTCGGGGCCTACGAGCAGTACTTC. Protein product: CASSGSVGAYEQYF.

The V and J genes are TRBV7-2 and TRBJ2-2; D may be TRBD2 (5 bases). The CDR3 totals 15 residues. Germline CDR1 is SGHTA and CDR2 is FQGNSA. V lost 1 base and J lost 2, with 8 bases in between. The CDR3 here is CASSLGGFNTGELFF. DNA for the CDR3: TGTGCCAGCAGCTTAGGCGGGTTCAACACCGGGGAGCTGTTTTTT.

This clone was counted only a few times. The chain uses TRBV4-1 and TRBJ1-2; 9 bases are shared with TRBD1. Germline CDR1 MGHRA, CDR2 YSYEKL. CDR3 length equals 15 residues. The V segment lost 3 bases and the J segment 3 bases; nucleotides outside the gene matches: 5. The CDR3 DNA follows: TGCGCCAGCAGCCAGCGGGACAGGGAGGACTATGGCTACACCTTC. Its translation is CASSQRDREDYGYTF.

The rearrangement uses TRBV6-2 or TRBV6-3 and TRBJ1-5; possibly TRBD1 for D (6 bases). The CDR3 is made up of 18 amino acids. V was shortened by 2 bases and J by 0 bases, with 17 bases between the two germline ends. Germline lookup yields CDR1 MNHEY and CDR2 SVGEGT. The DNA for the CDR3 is TGTGCCAGCAGTTACCGGATCGACAGGTCCCATAGCAATCAGCCCCAGCATTTT. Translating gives CASSYRIDRSHSNQPQHF.

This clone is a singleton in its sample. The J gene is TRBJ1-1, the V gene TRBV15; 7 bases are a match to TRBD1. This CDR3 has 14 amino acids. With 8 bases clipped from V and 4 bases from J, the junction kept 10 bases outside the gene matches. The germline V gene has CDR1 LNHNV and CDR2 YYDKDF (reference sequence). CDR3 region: CATLNRGGGTEAFF. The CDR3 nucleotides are TGTGCCACCTTAAACAGGGGCGGCGGCACTGAAGCTTTCTTT.

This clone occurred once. CDR3 amino acids: CASNPRVLGEKLFF. The CDR3 nucleotides are TGTGCCAGCAACCCCAGGGTCTTGGGAGAAAAACTGTTTTTT. The V gene is TRBV2, the J gene TRBJ1-4; tentatively, D is TRBD1 (5 bases). CDR3 length: 14 amino acids. The germline V gene encodes CDR1 SNHLY and CDR2 FYNNEI. The V end lost 7 bases, the J end lost 8 bases, and 17 bases lay between the germline ends.

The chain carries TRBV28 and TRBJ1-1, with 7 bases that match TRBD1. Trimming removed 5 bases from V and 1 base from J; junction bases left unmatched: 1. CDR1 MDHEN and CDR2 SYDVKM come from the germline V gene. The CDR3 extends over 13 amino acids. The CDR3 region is CASSPGGNTEAFF. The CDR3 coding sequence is TGTGCCAGCAGTCCAGGGGGGAACACTGAAGCTTTCTTT.

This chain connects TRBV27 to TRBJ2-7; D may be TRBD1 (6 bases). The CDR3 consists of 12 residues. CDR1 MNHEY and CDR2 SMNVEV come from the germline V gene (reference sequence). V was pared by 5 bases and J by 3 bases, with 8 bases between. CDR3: CASSIRGYEQYF. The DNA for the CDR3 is TGTGCCAGCAGTATCAGGGGCTACGAGCAGTACTTC.

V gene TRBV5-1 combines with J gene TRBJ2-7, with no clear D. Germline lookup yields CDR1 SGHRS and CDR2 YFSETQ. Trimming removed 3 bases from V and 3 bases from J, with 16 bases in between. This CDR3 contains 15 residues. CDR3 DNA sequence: TGCGCCAGCAGCTCTAAACTCTCTGGTAACTACGAGCAGTACTTC. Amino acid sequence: CASSSKLSGNYEQYF. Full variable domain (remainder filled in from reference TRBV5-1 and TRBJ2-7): KAGVTQTPRYLIKTRGQQVTLSCSPISGHRSVSWYQQTPGQGLQFLFEYFSETQRNKGNFPGRFSGRQFSNSRSEMNVSTLELGDSALYLCASSSKLSGNYEQYFGPGTRLTVT.

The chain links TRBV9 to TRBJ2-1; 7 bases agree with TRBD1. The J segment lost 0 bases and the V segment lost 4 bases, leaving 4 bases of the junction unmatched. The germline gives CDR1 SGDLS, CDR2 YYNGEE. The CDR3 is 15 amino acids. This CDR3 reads CASSPRDSSYNEQFF. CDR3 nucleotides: TGTGCCAGCAGCCCTCGGGACAGCTCCTACAATGAGCAGTTCTTC.